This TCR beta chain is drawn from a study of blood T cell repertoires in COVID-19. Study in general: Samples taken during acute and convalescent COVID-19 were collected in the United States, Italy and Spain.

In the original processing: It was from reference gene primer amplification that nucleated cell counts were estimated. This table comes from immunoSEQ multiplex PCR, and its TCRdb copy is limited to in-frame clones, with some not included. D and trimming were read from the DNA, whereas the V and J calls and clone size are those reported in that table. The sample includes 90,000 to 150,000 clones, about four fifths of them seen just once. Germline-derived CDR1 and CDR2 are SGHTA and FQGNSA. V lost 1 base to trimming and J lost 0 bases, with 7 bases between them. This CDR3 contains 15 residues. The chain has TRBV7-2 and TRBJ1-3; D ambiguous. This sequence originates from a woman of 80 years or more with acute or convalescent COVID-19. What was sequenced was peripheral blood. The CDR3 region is CASSLGRDSGNTIYF. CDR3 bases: TGTGCCAGCAGCTTAGGACGGGACTCTGGAAACACCATATATTTT.